This T cell receptor (beta chain) is from a study of CD8 T cells in Susac syndrome. In blood CD8+ and CD4+ T cells, TCR beta underwent sequencing. Relapsing-remitting disease, either stable or active, was present in the treatment-naive patients who were the multiple sclerosis controls. Bulk CD8+ and CD4+ cells came from magnetic negative isolation; CD8+ TEMRA by FACS. This CDR3 spans 14 amino acids. V was pared by 8 bases and J by 0 bases, with 13 bases between. Germline CDR1 is SGHTA and CDR2 is FQGNSA. Reverse transcription of roughly 0.45 to 1 ug RNA was performed with random hexamers. The amplification used immunoSEQ multiplex PCR on TCR beta CDR3; it spanned 54 Vbeta and 13 Jbeta. Via MiXCR, TCRdb re-called the immunoSEQ multiplex PCR reads, giving one row per CDR3 protein. The table has 300,000 to 350,000 distinct CDR3 sequences, about 90% seen once; the top ten hold 0.06% to 0.075%.

This TCR derives from a human donor with multiple sclerosis. The chain couples TRBV7-2 to TRBJ1-1; D gene unclear. The specimen sequenced was CD4+ T cells from PBMCs. The CDR3 spells CASLLSRMNTEAFF. In nucleotides, the CDR3 is TGTGCCAGCTTACTGTCGCGGATGAACACTGAAGCTTTCTTT.